What follows are 30 T cell receptor beta chains derived from one specimen sequenced in a study of T cell changes during pregnancy in multiple sclerosis. The method was immunoSEQ multiplex PCR; TCRdb's version includes in-frame clones alone and lacks a portion of them. Of 50,000 to 65,000 clones listed, about 96% are singletons. Sequencing was performed on CD8+ T cells from peripheral blood mononuclear cells, taken after pregnancy. The source of these receptors is a female donor with multiple sclerosis, enrolled in a pregnancy study.

This chain connects TRBV2 to TRBJ2-7; the match to TRBD1 covers 7 bases. There are 12 residues in the CDR3. The germline V gene has CDR1 SNHLY and CDR2 FYNNEI. V shed 7 bases and J 4 bases; nucleotides not matched to a gene: 4. This CDR3 reads CASNRGKYEQYF. CDR3 nucleotide sequence: TGTGCCAGCAACAGGGGCAAATACGAGCAGTACTTC.

With regard to this clone: At the DNA level, this CDR3 is encoded by other sequences in the same sample as well. The V call is TRBV28, the J call TRBJ2-7, with D tentatively TRBD2 (5 bases). Trimming removed 3 bases from V and 6 bases from J, with 9 bases in between. The CDR3 extends over 12 amino acids. Germline V gene sequence: CDR1 MDHEN, CDR2 SYDVKM. The CDR3 is CASSLSEGEQYF. CDR3 coding DNA: TGTGCCAGCAGTTTGAGTGAGGGCGAGCAGTACTTC.

The V call is TRBV27, the J call TRBJ2-1, with 8 bases fitting TRBD2. The CDR3 runs to 14 residues. V shed 6 bases, J shed 8 bases, and the junction held 9 bases outside the gene matches. Germline V CDR1 and CDR2: MNHEY, SMNVEV (reference sequence). The CDR3 DNA reads as TGTGCCAGCAGCCGGACTAGCTCAGCGGATGAGCAGTTCTTC. This translates into CASSRTSSADEQFF.

The chain uses TRBV4-1 and TRBJ1-1, with no clear D. The CDR3 runs to 14 residues. From germline, CDR1 is MGHRA and CDR2 YSYEKL. V lost 0 bases, J lost 8 bases, and 13 bases lay in between. In DNA form, the CDR3 reads TGCGCCAGCAGCCAAGATGCGGGGTCGCGGGAAGCTTTCTTT. This gives the protein CASSQDAGSREAFF.

This sequence joins TRBV29-1 and TRBJ2-3, with 8 bases aligning to TRBD1. V lost 0 bases, J lost 2 bases, and 4 bases stayed unmatched. CDR1 and CDR2 from the germline V gene are SQVTM and ANQGSEA. The CDR3 length is 15 residues. The CDR3 DNA sequence: TGCAGCGTTGAAGATCCAGGGGGCTTCACAGATACGCAGTATTTT. It specifies CSVEDPGGFTDTQYF.

This chain uses TRBV5-6 with TRBJ2-1; 14 bases agree with TRBD2. CDR3 length: 15 residues. V was clipped by 4 bases and J by 10 bases; unmatched bases: 7. Germline assignment: CDR1 SGHDT and CDR2 YYEEEE. Written as DNA, the CDR3 is TGTGCCAGCAGCCAGGGAGGACTAGCGGGAGGCGAGCAGTTCTTC. Its protein product is CASSQGGLAGGEQFF.

The chain couples TRBV7-6 to TRBJ2-6, with a tentative D call TRBD1 (5 bases). Trimming pared 5 bases from V and 0 bases from J, leaving 8 bases between. This CDR3 is 15 amino acids long. Germline V gene lookup returns CDR1 SGHVS and CDR2 FNYEAQ. The CDR3 loop is CASSQQVSGANVLTF. The CDR3 region has the DNA TGTGCCAGCAGCCAACAGGTCTCTGGGGCCAACGTCCTGACTTTC. Together with reference TRBV7-6 and TRBJ2-6, the CDR3 gives the full variable domain: GAGVSQSPRYKVTKRGQDVALRCDPISGHVSLYWYRQALGQGPEFLTYFNYEAQQDKSGLPNDRFSAERPEGSISTLTIQRTEQRDSAMYRCASSQQVSGANVLTFGAGSRLTVL.

The chain uses TRBV27 and TRBJ1-1; D remains ambiguous. V lost 3 bases, J lost 4 bases, and 9 bases lay in between. The CDR3 is 13 residues long. Germline V gene sequence: CDR1 MNHEY, CDR2 SMNVEV (reference sequence). This CDR3 is CASSFVGVTEAFF. CDR3 in DNA: TGTGCCAGCAGTTTTGTCGGGGTCACTGAAGCTTTCTTT.

This chain uses TRBV28 with TRBJ2-7; tentatively, D is TRBD1 (6 bases). Germline CDR1 reads MDHEN; CDR2 reads SYDVKM. The germline V and J ends were trimmed by 4 bases and 3 bases, with 13 bases remaining between them. CDR3 length: 14 amino acids. The CDR3: CASSSPPRGYEQYF. CDR3 in DNA: TGTGCCAGCAGTTCCCCCCCCAGGGGCTACGAGCAGTACTTC.

V gene TRBV30 combines with J gene TRBJ1-3; D remains ambiguous. The ends were cut back, 0 bases at V and 4 bases at J, with 7 bases in the middle. Germline CDR1 and CDR2: GTSNPN and SVGIG (reference sequence). This CDR3 has 13 amino acids. The CDR3 here is CAWSVGGGNTIYF. Written as DNA, the CDR3 is TGTGCCTGGAGTGTCGGCGGCGGAAACACCATATATTTT. The variable domain in full, with the rest retrieved from reference TRBV30 and TRBJ1-3, is SQTIHQWPATLVQPVGSPLSLECTVEGTSNPNLYWYRQAAGRGLQLLFYSVGIGQISSEVPQNLSASRPQDRQFILSSKKLLLSDSGFYLCAWSVGGGNTIYFGEGSWLTVV.

V is TRBV27 and J is TRBJ2-1, with a tentative D call TRBD1 (6 bases). The CDR3 length is 15 residues. With 0 bases removed from V and 6 bases from J, the gap between germline ends came to 12 bases. Germline CDR1 MNHEY, CDR2 SMNVEV (reference sequence). CDR3 sequence reads: CASSLSYRQANEQFF. In DNA, the CDR3 is TGTGCCAGCAGTTTATCCTATAGACAGGCCAATGAGCAGTTCTTC.

This chain uses TRBV28 with TRBJ1-2, with D perhaps TRBD1 (6 bases). This CDR3 comprises 14 residues. V shed 6 bases and J shed 3 bases, with 14 bases lying between them. CDR1 and CDR2 (germline): MDHEN, SYDVKM. The CDR3 spells CASRLSAGDYGYTF. CDR3 nucleotides: TGTGCCAGCAGGCTTTCGGCAGGGGACTATGGCTACACCTTC.

The V call is TRBV27, the J call TRBJ1-1; TRBD1 matches 9 bases. CDR3 length: 16 residues. After removal of 5 bases from V and 6 bases from J, the junction contained 13 bases not matched to a gene. Germline V lookup: CDR1 MNHEY, CDR2 SMNVEV (reference sequence). The CDR3 nucleotides read TGTGCCAGCAGTCTTCGTGGGGACAGGGTAAGGCCTGAAGCTTTCTTT. It yields the protein CASSLRGDRVRPEAFF.

The chain combines TRBV5-6 with TRBJ2-7; 7 positions match TRBD1. V shed 4 bases, J shed 2 bases, and the junction held 6 bases outside the gene matches. This CDR3 has 14 amino acids. CDR1 SGHDT and CDR2 YYEEEE come from the germline V gene. In DNA, the CDR3 is TGTGCCAGCAGCCTAAGAGGGGGCCCCTACGAGCAGTACTTC. Protein sequence: CASSLRGGPYEQYF.

CDR3 sequence (DNA): TGTGCCAGCAGCTTGTTAGGAGGAGGGGATGAGCAGTTCTTC. This sequence encodes CASSLLGGGDEQFF. The gene calls are TRBV7-9 and TRBJ2-1; possible D gene TRBD2, 6 bases. Trimming cost V 3 bases and J 8 bases, with 14 bases left between them. The germline gives CDR1 SEHNR, CDR2 FQNEAQ (reference sequence). This CDR3 region has 14 residues.

This chain joins TRBV27 and TRBJ1-3, with D perhaps TRBD1 (5 bases). V was pared by 4 bases and J by 2 bases, with 12 bases between. The germline V gene has CDR1 MNHEY and CDR2 SMNVEV (reference sequence). The CDR3 has 15 amino acids. CDR3 region: CASSSLMGPGNTIYF. The DNA for the CDR3 is TGTGCCAGCAGTTCCCTAATGGGGCCTGGAAACACCATATATTTT.

This chain joins TRBV4-3 and TRBJ1-1, with D perhaps TRBD1 (6 bases). The CDR3 extends over 15 amino acids. V was cut by 0 bases and J by 0 bases, with 8 bases left in between. CDR1 and CDR2 (germline): LGHNA, YSLEER. The CDR3 reads CASSQDTGLNTEAFF. The CDR3 DNA sequence: TGCGCCAGCAGCCAAGACACAGGGCTGAACACTGAAGCTTTCTTT.

This clone was detected once. The chain is built from TRBV27 and TRBJ2-3; D uncertain. The CDR3 is 14 residues long. Trimming took off 6 bases at V and 2 bases at J, with 12 bases between the two ends. The germline CDR1 and CDR2 sequences are MNHEY and SMNVEV (reference sequence). The CDR3 region is CASSYVLPTDTQYF. CDR3 nucleotides: TGTGCCAGCAGCTATGTATTGCCCACAGATACGCAGTATTTT.

V and J are TRBV29-1 and TRBJ2-1; possibly TRBD1 for D (5 bases). Germline CDR1 and CDR2: SQVTM and ANQGSEA. The CDR3 loop spans 12 amino acids. The V gene lost 7 bases and the J gene lost 4 bases, with 11 bases spanning the gap. The CDR3 loop reads CSAGQGYNEQFF. The CDR3 bases are TGCAGCGCCGGGCAGGGTTACAATGAGCAGTTCTTC.

This chain uses TRBV11-2 with TRBJ2-1, with 7 positions matching TRBD2. The CDR3 sequence is 17 residues long. CDR1 is SGHAT and CDR2 is FQNNGV in the germline V gene. J was trimmed by 4 bases and V by 4 bases; bases with no gene match: 13. The CDR3 loop reads CASSSSGESGIYNEQFF. In nucleotides, the CDR3 is TGTGCCAGCAGCTCAAGCGGGGAAAGCGGGATTTACAATGAGCAGTTCTTC. Filled out from reference TRBV11-2 and TRBJ2-1, the complete variable domain reads EAGVAQSPRYKIIEKRQSVAFWCNPISGHATLYWYQQILGQGPKLLIQFQNNGVVDDSQLPKDRFSAERLKGVDSTLKIQPAKLEDSAVYLCASSSSGESGIYNEQFFGPGTRLTVL.

The J gene is TRBJ1-1, the V gene TRBV19; TRBD1 might be the D (5 bases). Germline V gene sequence: CDR1 LNHDA, CDR2 SQIVND (reference sequence). V lost 11 bases, J lost 1 base, and 8 bases lay in between. This CDR3 comprises 11 residues. CDR3 DNA: TGTGCCGTCCAGGGGAACACTGAAGCTTTCTTT. It yields the protein CAVQGNTEAFF.

The rearrangement uses TRBV4-1 and TRBJ1-1; 12 bases line up with TRBD1. Per the germline V gene, CDR1 is MGHRA and CDR2 is YSYEKL. The CDR3 is 22 residues long. Trimming removed 4 bases from V and 0 bases from J; junction bases left unmatched: 21. The CDR3 reads CASSLTIPGQGAAMTMNTEAFF. CDR3 nucleotide sequence: TGCGCCAGCAGCCTCACCATTCCGGGACAGGGGGCAGCAATGACCATGAACACTGAAGCTTTCTTT.

On this clone itself: Other DNA sequences of this sample code for an identical CDR3. The rearrangement uses TRBV27 and TRBJ1-5; no clear D. The CDR3 spans 14 residues. V shed 2 bases and J shed 1 base, with 6 bases lying between them. The germline CDR1 and CDR2 sequences are MNHEY and SMNVEV (reference sequence). CDR3 sequence reads: CASSLGGSNQPQHF. The CDR3 DNA reads TGTGCCAGCAGTTTAGGAGGGAGCAATCAGCCCCAGCATTTT.

CDR3 residues: CASRAPGLQETQYF. Written as DNA, the CDR3 is TGTGCCAGCAGGGCGCCAGGGCTCCAAGAGACCCAGTACTTC. The chain combines TRBV7-9 with TRBJ2-5; possibly TRBD1 for D (5 bases). The germline CDR1 and CDR2 sequences are SEHNR and FQNEAQ (reference sequence). V was clipped by 6 bases and J by 1 base, with 12 bases between them. The length of the CDR3 is 14 residues.

This rearrangement joins TRBV27 to TRBJ2-1; a possible D gene is TRBD2 (6 bases). The V end was cut by 3 bases, the J end by 2 bases, with 11 bases between. The CDR3 has 15 amino acids. The germline gives CDR1 MNHEY, CDR2 SMNVEV (reference sequence). CDR3 sequence: CASSFPGVAYNEQFF. DNA for the CDR3: TGTGCCAGCAGTTTTCCGGGAGTTGCCTACAATGAGCAGTTCTTC.

The chain joins TRBV15 to TRBJ2-5; D is possibly TRBD1 (6 bases). Between the trimmed V and J ends, which lost 5 bases and 2 bases, there was a span of 18 bases. There are 16 residues in the CDR3. Germline V lookup: CDR1 LNHNV, CDR2 YYDKDF (reference sequence). The chain's CDR3 is CATSPVAGETQETQYF. The CDR3 DNA reads TGTGCCACCAGCCCGGTGGCAGGGGAGACTCAAGAGACCCAGTACTTC.

The chain joins TRBV9 to TRBJ2-3, with no clear D. CDR1 SGDLS and CDR2 YYNGEE come from the germline V gene. V was shortened by 0 bases and J by 0 bases, with 11 bases between the two germline ends. This CDR3 contains 16 residues. The CDR3 loop is CASSVDSGYSTDTQYF. In nucleotides, the CDR3 is TGTGCCAGCAGCGTAGATTCCGGTTATAGCACAGATACGCAGTATTTT.

V usage is TRBV10-1 and J usage is TRBJ2-1; the match to TRBD2 covers 9 bases. Germline assignment: CDR1 WNHNN and CDR2 SYGVQD (reference sequence). The junction had 13 bases not matched to a gene; V was cut back by 6 bases and J by 7 bases. This CDR3 has 16 amino acids. The CDR3 is CASRRGLREGLNEQFF. In nucleotides, the CDR3 is TGCGCCAGCAGGCGGGGATTGCGGGAGGGCCTAAATGAGCAGTTCTTC.

The V gene is TRBV19, the J gene TRBJ2-1; TRBD2 aligns across 9 bases. Trimming took 3 bases from V and 8 from J; bases not matched to a gene: 5. Germline CDR1 is LNHDA and CDR2 is SQIVND (reference sequence). The CDR3 has 14 amino acids. The CDR3 DNA follows: TGTGCCAGTAGTATCGGGACTAGCTGGGATGAGCAGTTCTTC. Protein sequence: CASSIGTSWDEQFF. Drawing the rest from reference TRBV19 and TRBJ2-1, the complete variable domain is DGGITQSPKYLFRKEGQNVTLSCEQNLNHDAMYWYRQDPGQGLRLIYYSQIVNDFQKGDIAEGYSVSREKKESFPLTVTSAQKNPTAFYLCASSIGTSWDEQFFGPGTRLTVL.

The rearrangement uses TRBV28 and TRBJ2-1; D remains unclear. The germline V gene encodes CDR1 MDHEN and CDR2 SYDVKM. V was trimmed by 8 bases and J by 0 bases, leaving 11 bases between them. The CDR3 consists of 14 residues. The CDR3 here is CASLSSDSYNEQFF. The CDR3 DNA is TGTGCCAGCCTTTCGAGTGACTCCTACAATGAGCAGTTCTTC.